The sample holds a few counts of the clone carrying this T cell receptor (beta chain). Original data processing: Amplification of reference gene primers provided the estimated nucleated cell counts. Profiled with immunoSEQ multiplex PCR; TCRdb holds only in-frame clones, not every one. V and J calls and clone size are those listed in that table; D and trimming were worked out from the DNA. The sample records about 200,000 clones, over 70% being singletons. The V gene end was trimmed by 1 base and the J gene end by 7 bases; junction bases not matched to a gene: 12. The CDR3 runs to 16 residues. Germline-derived CDR1 and CDR2 are SGHTA and FQGNSA. This sample stems from a study of blood T cell repertoires in COVID-19. Turning to the study itself: Collection of acute and convalescent COVID-19 samples took place in the United States, Italy and Spain. Nucleic acid was either cDNA or gDNA, and it came from T cells, B-cell-depleted T cells, or PBMCs.

The source material was peripheral blood. The sequence was obtained from a woman in her 70s with acute or convalescent COVID-19. The V and J genes are TRBV7-2 and TRBJ2-7; 8 bases are shared with TRBD2. The chain's CDR3 is CASSLGALAGRGEQYF. DNA for the CDR3: TGTGCCAGCAGCTTAGGGGCATTAGCGGGACGAGGAGAGCAGTACTTC.